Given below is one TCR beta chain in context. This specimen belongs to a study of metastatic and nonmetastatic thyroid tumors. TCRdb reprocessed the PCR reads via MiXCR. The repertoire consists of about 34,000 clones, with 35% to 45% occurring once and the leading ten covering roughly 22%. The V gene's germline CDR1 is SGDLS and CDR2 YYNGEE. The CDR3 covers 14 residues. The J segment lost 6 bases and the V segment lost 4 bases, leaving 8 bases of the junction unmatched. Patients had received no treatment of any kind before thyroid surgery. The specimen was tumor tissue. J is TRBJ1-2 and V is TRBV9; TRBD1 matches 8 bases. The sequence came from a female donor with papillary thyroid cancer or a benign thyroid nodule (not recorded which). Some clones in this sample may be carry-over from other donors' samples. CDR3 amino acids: CASSQNQGADGYTF. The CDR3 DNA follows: TGTGCCAGCAGCCAAAACCAGGGGGCTGATGGCTACACCTTC. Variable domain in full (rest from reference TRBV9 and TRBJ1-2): DSGVTQTPKHLITATGQRVTLRCSPRSGDLSVYWYQQSLDQGLQFLIQYYNGEERAKGNILERFSAQQFPDLHSELNLSSLELGDSALYFCASSQNQGADGYTFGSGTRLTVV.